This TCR beta chain was documented in a study of T cells in Graves' hyperthyroidism and ophthalmopathy. Broader study findings: The model predicted ophthalmopathy a median roughly 6.3 months before onset. Through a model of 13 V-J features, ophthalmopathy was separated from stable hyperthyroidism.

Subjects aged 18 to 65 presented with newly diagnosed hyperthyroidism of less than 2 months' duration. Criteria for exclusion of patients were uncontrolled infection, other autoimmune disease, pregnancy or lactation. This clonotype came up many times. Its antigen is not identified. TCR beta CDR3 regions were amplified from RNA. Using the HTBI primer set, a first-round RT-PCR was run on the TCR CDR3. Each CDR3 protein is one row after TCRdb ran MiXCR on the multiplex PCR reads. The table lists about 210,000 distinct CDR3 sequences, more than 15% of them singletons. The length of the CDR3 is 14 residues. CDR1 and CDR2 (germline): SEHNR, FQNEAQ (reference sequence). Trimming took off 2 bases at V and 7 bases at J, with 11 bases between the two ends.

This chain links TRBV7-9 with TRBJ2-2; D possibly corresponds to TRBD1 (5 bases). The sample taken for sequencing was blood. The clonotype originates from a man aged 50-60 years with Graves' hyperthyroidism. The chain's CDR3 is CASSLIQGIGELFF. Written as DNA, the CDR3 is TGTGCCAGCAGCTTAATCCAGGGAATCGGGGAGCTGTTTTTT.